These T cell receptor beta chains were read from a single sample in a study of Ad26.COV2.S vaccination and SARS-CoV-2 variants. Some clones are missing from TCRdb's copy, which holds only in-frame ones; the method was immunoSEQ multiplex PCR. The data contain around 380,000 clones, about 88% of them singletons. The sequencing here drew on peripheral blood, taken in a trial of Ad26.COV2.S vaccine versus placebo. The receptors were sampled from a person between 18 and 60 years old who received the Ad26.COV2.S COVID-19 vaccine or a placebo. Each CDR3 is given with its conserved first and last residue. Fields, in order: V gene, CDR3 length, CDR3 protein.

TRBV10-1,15,CASSESGVRGVEQYF
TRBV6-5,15,CASSHDRGRNQPQHF
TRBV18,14,CASSPGTESSPLHF
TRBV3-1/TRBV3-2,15,CASSQGRGSYNEQFF
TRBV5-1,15,CASSLDEQGHGELFF
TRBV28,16,CASSLSRERGNQPQHF
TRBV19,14,CASRYDSGNQPQHF
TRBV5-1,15,CASSLGDRVTDTQYF
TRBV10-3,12,CAISDPGTEAFF
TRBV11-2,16,CASFPLGDMGANTQYF
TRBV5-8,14,CASSLRGGDTEAFF
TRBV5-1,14,CASSAYREDTEAFF
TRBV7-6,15,CASSLDRDRADTQYF
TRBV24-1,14,CATSDSVKGTEAFF
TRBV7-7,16,CASSPPGPGGYNEQFF
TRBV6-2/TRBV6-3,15,CASSRLAGSSYEQYF
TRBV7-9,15,CASSLARGLGEKLFF
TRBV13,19,CASSSTGTSGGARMDTQYF
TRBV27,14,CASTLGGAVGELFF
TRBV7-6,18,CASSLGAGGAGTWEEQYF
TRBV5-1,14,CASSLVPTDYGYTF
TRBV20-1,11,CSARGGIEQYF
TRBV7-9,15,CASSLEGDRGIGYTF
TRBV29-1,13,CSGSWDSQETQYF
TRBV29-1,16,CSVSRDRGFRVETQYF
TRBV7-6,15,CASSPRTGVNTEAFF